The 5 T cell receptor beta chains reported below all come from one sample, sequenced in a study of T cell responses to AZD1222 COVID-19 vaccine. Profiling relied on immunoSEQ multiplex PCR, and the TCRdb table lists in-frame clones only, not all of them. Among under 200,000 clones listed, roughly nine tenths were seen once. Sequenced material: peripheral blood, taken 28 days after the second dose of the MenACWY control vaccine. These receptors were collected from an adult who received the MenACWY meningococcal vaccine as a control.

The V and J genes are TRBV18 and TRBJ2-1; weak D call: TRBD2 (5 bases). Per germline, CDR1 KGHSH and CDR2 LQKENI. The CDR3 sequence is 15 residues long. V lost 4 bases and J lost 0, with 10 bases in between. As DNA, the CDR3 is TGTGCCAGCTCACGAGACCGGGACTCCTACAATGAGCAGTTCTTC. Encoded protein: CASSRDRDSYNEQFF.

This chain links TRBV27 with TRBJ1-4, with unresolved D. This CDR3 spans 16 amino acids. Germline assignment: CDR1 MNHEY and CDR2 SMNVEV (reference sequence). Trimming removed 7 bases at V and 2 bases at J, with 17 bases between. CDR3 nucleotides: TGTGCCAGCAAGAGAACAAGGGAGTCTACTAATGAAAAACTGTTTTTT. This sequence encodes CASKRTRESTNEKLFF.

This chain uses TRBV9 with TRBJ2-2; 7 nucleotides align to TRBD1. Germline V CDR1 and CDR2: SGDLS, YYNGEE. This CDR3 is built from 14 residues. The V segment lost 0 bases and the J segment 10 bases; nucleotides outside the gene matches: 6. CDR3 region: CASSVGDSGEELFF. The CDR3 bases are TGTGCCAGCAGCGTAGGGGACAGTGGGGAGGAGCTGTTTTTT.

The chain carries TRBV6-2 or TRBV6-3 and TRBJ1-4; D possibly corresponds to TRBD1 (5 bases). This CDR3 is built from 12 residues. V was pared by 4 bases and J by 11 bases, with 11 bases between. Germline V gene sequence: CDR1 MNHEY, CDR2 SVGEGT. This CDR3 is CASSSGTGKLFF. CDR3 nucleotides: TGTGCCAGCAGTTCCGGGACCGGGAAACTGTTTTTT.

This sequence joins TRBV27 and TRBJ2-7; D is perhaps TRBD1 (5 bases). The germline gives CDR1 MNHEY, CDR2 SMNVEV (reference sequence). V was clipped by 5 bases and J by 0 bases, with 11 bases between them. CDR3 length equals 14 residues. The CDR3 nucleotides read TGTGCCAGCAGTCTAGACAGAAGCTCCTACGAGCAGTACTTC. Translating it yields CASSLDRSSYEQYF.